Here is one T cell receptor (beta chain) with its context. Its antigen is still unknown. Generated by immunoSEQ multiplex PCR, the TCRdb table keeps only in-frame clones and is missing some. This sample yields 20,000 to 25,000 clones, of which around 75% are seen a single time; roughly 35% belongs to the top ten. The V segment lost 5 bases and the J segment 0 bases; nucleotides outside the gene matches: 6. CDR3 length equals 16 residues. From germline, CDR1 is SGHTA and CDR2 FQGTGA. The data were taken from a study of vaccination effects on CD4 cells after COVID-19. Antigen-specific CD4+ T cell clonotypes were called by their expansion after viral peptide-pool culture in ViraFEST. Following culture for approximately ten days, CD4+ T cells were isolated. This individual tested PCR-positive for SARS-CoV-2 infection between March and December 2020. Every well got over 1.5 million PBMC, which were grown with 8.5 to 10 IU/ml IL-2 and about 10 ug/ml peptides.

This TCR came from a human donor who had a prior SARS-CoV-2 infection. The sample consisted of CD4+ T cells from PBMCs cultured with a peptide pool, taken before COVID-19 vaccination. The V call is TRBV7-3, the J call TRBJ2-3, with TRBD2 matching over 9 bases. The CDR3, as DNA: TGTGCCAGCAGCCTCGCGGGGGGGACTAGCACAGATACGCAGTATTTT. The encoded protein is CASSLAGGTSTDTQYF.